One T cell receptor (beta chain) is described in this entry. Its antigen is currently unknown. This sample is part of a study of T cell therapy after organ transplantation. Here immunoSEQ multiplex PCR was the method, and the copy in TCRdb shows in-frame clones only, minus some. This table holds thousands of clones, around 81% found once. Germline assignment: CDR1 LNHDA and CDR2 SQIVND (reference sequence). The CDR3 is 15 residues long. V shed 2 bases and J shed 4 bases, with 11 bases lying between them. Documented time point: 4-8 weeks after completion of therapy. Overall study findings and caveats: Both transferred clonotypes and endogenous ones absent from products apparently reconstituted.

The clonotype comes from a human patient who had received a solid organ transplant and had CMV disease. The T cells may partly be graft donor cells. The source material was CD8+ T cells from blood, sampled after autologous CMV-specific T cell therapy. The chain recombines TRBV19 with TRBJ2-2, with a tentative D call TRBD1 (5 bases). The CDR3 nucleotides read TGTGCCAGTAGTATATCGACAGAGATCACCGGGGAGCTGTTTTTT. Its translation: CASSISTEITGELFF.